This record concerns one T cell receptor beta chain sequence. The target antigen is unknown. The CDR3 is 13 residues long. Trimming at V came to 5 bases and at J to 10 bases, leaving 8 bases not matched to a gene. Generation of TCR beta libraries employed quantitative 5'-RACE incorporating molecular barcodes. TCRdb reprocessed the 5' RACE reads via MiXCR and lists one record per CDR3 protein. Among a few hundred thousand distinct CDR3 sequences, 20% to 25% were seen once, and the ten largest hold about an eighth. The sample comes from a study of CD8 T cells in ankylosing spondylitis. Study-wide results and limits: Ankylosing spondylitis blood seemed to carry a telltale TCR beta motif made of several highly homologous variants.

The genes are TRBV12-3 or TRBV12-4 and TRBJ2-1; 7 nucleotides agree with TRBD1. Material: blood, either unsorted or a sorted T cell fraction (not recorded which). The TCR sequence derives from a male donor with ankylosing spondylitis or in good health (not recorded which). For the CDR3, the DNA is TGTGCCAGCAGTACCCTTGACAGGGCCGAGCAGTTCTTC. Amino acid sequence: CASSTLDRAEQFF.